This T cell receptor (beta chain) appears in the sequencing data of a study of cytotoxic CD8 clonotypes in ibrutinib-treated CLL (TCRdb year 2021). About the investigation overall: In this cohort, around 14 patients were treatment-naive and under 13 were relapsed/refractory, while some 18 had unmutated IGHV. Responses were partial in some 24 patients and complete in 2; after median approximately 69 months follow-up, around 15 stayed in remission and about twelve progressed. Longitudinal samples were available for about 30% of the 86 trial participants. The response samples were drawn at a median of 12 months into treatment, with a range of roughly 6 to 36 months. Cryopreserved peripheral blood mononuclear cells were collected before treatment, at response, and at either disease progression or sustained remission. Samples averaged roughly 260,000 productive templates and 94,082 productive rearrangements. All remission and progressive disease samples were collected while patients were still receiving ibrutinib.

The CDR3 goes from the cysteine to the phenylalanine over 13 residues. Of the read, only the CDR3 DNA is kept; its 39 bases are in frame from base 1. CDR1 is given as SGDLS and CDR2 as YYNGEE, both from the germline V gene. Trimming removed 1 base from V and 1 base from J, leaving 5 bases between the germline ends. Remarks on this clone: The antigen this receptor binds is unknown. No clone much larger than this one lies a single base away; base qualities are absent. The same CDR3 arises from other DNA sequences in this sample as well.

On a MiSeq, deep resolution sequencing aimed for a depth between 1 in 1 million and 1 in 200,000 T cells, with each clonotype covered 10x on average. TCR beta libraries were generated with the immunoSEQ hsTCRB Kit. From the authors' description of their analysis: Data were analyzed with ImmunoSEQ Data Assistant and ImmunoSEQ Analyzer, with V, D and J genes assigned per IMGT definitions. Clonality, with values ranging from 0 to 1, was calculated as one minus the normalized Shannon entropy of productive rearrangement frequencies. Only overrepresented clonotypes making up at least 0.05% of each patient's repertoire were included in the public clonotype analysis. Approximately 12 repertoires from age-matched healthy donors, obtained from immuneACCESS, served as clonality controls. TCRdb took this table from immuneACCESS and kept in-frame rearrangements with V and J called. Such tables lack part of the clones; where checked against another copy, unresolved V genes explain under half of the gap, and the rest is unexplained. V and J calls and clone size are as listed in that table; D and trimming were resolved from the DNA. Recorded for this sample are some 200,000 clones; roughly three quarters of them occurred a single time. The top ten hold about 6.4% of the sample.

Results the study describes overall, beyond this receptor: Sustained-remission and progressing patients did not have matched sampling times, and lymph node repertoires were not examined. Baseline clonality was found to be higher than that of age-matched healthy donors and was strongly correlated with circulating CD8+ T-cell counts. Clonality rose at ibrutinib response, remained stable during sustained remission, and dropped back toward baseline at progression. Public clonotypes were rare and either shrank or stayed stable during treatment, and the rise in clonality at ibrutinib response reflected expansion of private clonotypes.

The intended sense of this specimen's time point label: eleven to twelve months on ibrutinib. Roughly 2 micrograms of genomic DNA were extracted from cryopreserved PBMCs for TCR beta library preparation. Longitudinal blood samples from CLL patients on ibrutinib monotherapy underwent high-throughput TCR beta sequencing. The patients took part in an open-label, single-center phase 2 trial of ibrutinib monotherapy. The source material was PBMCs, sampled after 12 months of ibrutinib treatment. Rearrangement joined TRBV9 to TRBJ1-1, with the D gene too uncertain to name. This clonotype was obtained from a human donor with chronic lymphocytic leukemia. The encoded CDR3 is CASSVIRNTEAFF. In nucleotides, the sequence is TGTGCCAGCAGCGTAATTAGGAACACTGAAGCTTTCTTT.